The sequence of this T cell receptor (beta chain) was determined in a study of beta chain features in type 1 diabetes. The study, taken as a whole, reports: The study found moderately but significantly shorter TCRB CDR3s in all four CD4+ subsets of Type 1 diabetes patients. A potential influence of HLA type upon TCRB rearrangement remained unresolved herein.

The sample holds a few counts of this clone. Its antigen is undetermined. As every portion of the isolated RNA was reverse transcribed, the sequencing read expressed TCRB transcripts. Measured with immunoSEQ multiplex PCR; TCRdb has only the in-frame clones, and not every one. The sample carries hundreds of thousands of clones, about 14% recorded once. This CDR3 is built from 14 residues. Germline CDR1 and CDR2: MNHNY and SVGAGI (reference sequence). V lost 5 bases, J lost 2 bases, and 13 bases lay in between. The rearrangement uses TRBV6-6 and TRBJ2-7; either TRBD1 or TRBD2 may supply D (6 bases each). This sequence originates from a man between 18 and 29 years old with type 1 diabetes. Material for sequencing was naive CD4+ T cells from blood. The CDR3 DNA reads as TGTGCCAGCAGTAGGGGCGGGGACACCTACGAGCAGTACTTC. Translation gives CASSRGGDTYEQYF.